This TCR beta chain comes out of a study of T cells in Graves' hyperthyroidism and ophthalmopathy. The V gene lost 2 bases and the J gene lost 4 bases, with 8 bases spanning the gap. The germline gives CDR1 WSHSY, CDR2 SAAADI. The length of the CDR3 is 14 residues. Amplification targeted TCR beta CDR3 regions from RNA transcripts. The TCR CDR3 was amplified in a first-round RT-PCR using the HTBI primer set. TCRdb called the multiplex PCR reads again in MiXCR, with one record for every CDR3 protein. Of hundreds of thousands of distinct CDR3 sequences detected, 38% appear once; the ten largest clones hold 7% to 10%.

The sample taken for sequencing was blood. This clonotype was obtained from a man aged 18 to 29 with Graves' hyperthyroidism. V gene TRBV10-2 combines with J gene TRBJ2-2; D is undetermined. CDR3 loop: CASSELEFTGELFF. The CDR3 DNA reads TGCGCCAGCAGTGAGCTAGAGTTCACCGGGGAGCTGTTTTTT.